The 8 T cell receptor beta chains below come from one sample, sequenced in a study of T cell responses to AZD1222 COVID-19 vaccine. Assay used: immunoSEQ multiplex PCR; TCRdb lists only in-frame clones, some missing. The data show about 150,000 clones, 92% seen once. Here the sequenced sample was peripheral blood, taken 28 days after the second AZD1222 dose. The origin of the receptors is an adult who received the AZD1222 COVID-19 vaccine.

The V gene is TRBV7-9, the J gene TRBJ1-2, with D perhaps matching TRBD1 (5 bases). V was shortened by 4 bases and J by 4 bases, with 16 bases between the two germline ends. The length of the CDR3 is 15 residues. Germline assignment: CDR1 SEHNR and CDR2 FQNEAQ (reference sequence). The CDR3 bases are TGTGCCAGCAGCTCCTCCCCCGACGGGGGCTATGGCTACACCTTC. It codes for CASSSSPDGGYGYTF. The whole variable domain, remainder taken from reference TRBV7-9 and TRBJ1-2, is DTGVSQNPRHKITKRGQNVTFRCDPISEHNRLYWYRQTLGQGPEFLTYFQNEAQLEKSRLLSDRFSAERPKGSFSTLEIQRTEQGDSAMYLCASSSSPDGGYGYTFGSGTRLTVV.

The J gene is TRBJ2-7, the V gene TRBV19, with D possibly TRBD1 on 5 matching bases. V lost 3 bases to trimming and J lost 4 bases, with 25 bases between them. This CDR3 region has 18 residues. From germline, CDR1 is LNHDA and CDR2 SQIVND (reference sequence). The CDR3 DNA sequence: TGTGCCAGTAGTATTTCCGCCCCTACGGACACGTTTGCTTACGAGCAGTACTTC. It is translated as CASSISAPTDTFAYEQYF.

The sample holds one count of this clone. The chain recombines TRBV9 with TRBJ2-6; 7 nucleotides align to TRBD2. Trimming at V came to 0 bases and at J to 0 bases, leaving 3 bases not matched to a gene. The CDR3 has 17 residues. Per germline, CDR1 SGDLS and CDR2 YYNGEE. CDR3 in amino acids: CASSVGLANSGANVLTF. The CDR3 DNA reads as TGTGCCAGCAGCGTAGGACTAGCCAACTCTGGGGCCAACGTCCTGACTTTC.

This chain uses TRBV24-1 with TRBJ2-7; no clear D. Germline lookup yields CDR1 KGHDR and CDR2 SFDVKD. Trimming shortened V by 6 bases and J by 3 bases, and 8 bases separated the two germline ends. This CDR3 comprises 12 residues. The CDR3 sequence: CATSTTNYEQYF. The CDR3 DNA reads TGTGCCACCAGTACCACCAACTACGAGCAGTACTTC.

This clone was detected a few times. V gene TRBV6-6 combines with J gene TRBJ2-7; TRBD1 is a possible D gene (5 bases). CDR3 length equals 12 residues. Germline CDR1 MNHNY, CDR2 SVGAGI (reference sequence). V was cut by 9 bases and J by 6 bases, with 15 bases left in between. CDR3 DNA sequence: TGTGCCAGTACGACAGAAGGCGGCGAGCAGTACTTC. Amino acid sequence: CASTTEGGEQYF.

J is TRBJ2-5 and V is TRBV11-2, with TRBD2 identical over 7 bases. The CDR3 runs 15 residues. J was trimmed by 2 bases and V by 3 bases; bases with no gene match: 6. Germline CDR1 and CDR2: SGHAT and FQNNGV. CDR3 sequence reads: CASSLTSAGQETQYF. The DNA of the CDR3 is TGTGCCAGCAGCTTGACCTCAGCGGGACAAGAGACCCAGTACTTC.

The V gene is TRBV7-2, the J gene TRBJ2-2; 8 bases match TRBD2. The CDR3 has 16 residues. The germline V gene has CDR1 SGHTA and CDR2 FQGNSA. J was trimmed by 1 base and V by 2 bases; bases with no gene match: 3. The CDR3, as DNA: TGTGCCAGCAGCTTAAACGGGAGGGGGAACACCGGGGAGCTGTTTTTT. This encodes CASSLNGRGNTGELFF.

This chain uses TRBV9 with TRBJ1-2; D unclear. Between the trimmed V and J ends, which lost 0 bases and 3 bases, there was a span of 3 bases. The CDR3 contains 12 residues. Germline assignment: CDR1 SGDLS and CDR2 YYNGEE. CDR3 residues: CASSVADYGYTF. The CDR3 nucleotides read TGTGCCAGCAGCGTAGCTGACTATGGCTACACCTTC.